The rows below give T cell receptor beta chains drawn from one sample of a study of T cells in Graves' hyperthyroidism and ophthalmopathy. From the multiplex PCR reads, TCRdb called clonotypes with MiXCR, one entry per CDR3 protein. The sample comprises approximately 530,000 distinct CDR3 sequences, 15% to 20% of which are singletons, and approximately 18% rests with the top ten. Sequenced material: blood. These receptors were obtained from a woman younger than 30 with Graves' hyperthyroidism. Both conserved end residues are part of each CDR3. A D gene is named only where the DNA matches it firmly. Some rows mark clone size as missing; the rest say once, few, many or name a class of expanded clone.

J gene | V gene | clone size | D gene | CDR3 DNA | CDR3 protein
TRBJ2-5 | TRBV11-1 | . | . | TGTGCCAGCAGCCTAATCAGGGCAGAGACCCAGTACTTC | CASSLIRAETQYF
TRBJ1-5 | TRBV5-5 | few | . | TGTGCCAGCAGCTTGGCCCCTGGGAGCAATCAGCCCCAGCATTTT | CASSLAPGSNQPQHF
TRBJ2-2 | TRBV24-1 | . | TRBD1 | TGTGCCACCAGTGATTTACAGGGGGCCGGGGAGCTGTTTTTT | CATSDLQGAGELFF
TRBJ1-1 | TRBV12-3/TRBV12-4 | . | . | TGTGCCAGCACTCGGTTCTCGGACAGTCGTGAGGCTTTCTTT | CASTRFSDSREAFF
TRBJ2-2 | TRBV27 | few | . | TGTGCCAGCAGTCTCCGGCCAGGGGGGTGGACCGGGGAGCTGTTTTTT | CASSLRPGGWTGELFF
TRBJ2-3 | TRBV9 | few | . | TGTGCCAGCAGCGATGATGAGTTGGGACACCTAGGCACAGATACGCAGTATTTT | CASSDDELGHLGTDTQYF
TRBJ2-1 | TRBV5-6 | . | . | TGTGCCAGCAGCCGTTTGTTAGGGGGGTCATACAATGAGCAGTTCTTC | CASSRLLGGSYNEQFF
TRBJ1-4 | TRBV20-1 | many | . | TGCAGTGCTAGCGCAGGCCCTAATGAAAAACTGTTTTTT | CSASAGPNEKLFF
TRBJ1-4 | TRBV9 | many | . | TGTGCCAGCAGCGGAGACCCTGCAACTAATGAAAAACTGTTTTTT | CASSGDPATNEKLFF
TRBJ2-7 | TRBV10-3 | many | TRBD2 | TGTGCCATCAGCTTAGCGGGAGGAGGCTACGAGCAGTACTTC | CAISLAGGGYEQYF
TRBJ2-3 | TRBV28 | many | TRBD2 | TGTGCGGCTAGCGGGGGACACGCAGATACGCAGTATTTT | CAASGGHADTQYF
TRBJ2-5 | TRBV4-1 | . | . | TGCGCCAGCAGCCAAGTGGTGAAGAAGGGTGGGTGGGAGACCCAGTACTTC | CASSQVVKKGGWETQYF
TRBJ1-4 | TRBV5-5 | . | TRBD1 | TGTGCCAGCAGCTTGGGTTTTGGGACAGGGGGCGAAAAACTGTTTTTT | CASSLGFGTGGEKLFF
TRBJ1-1 | TRBV7-8 | many | TRBD1 | TGTGCCAGCAGCTCCCTAGGGGACAGGGAAGAGGGCATGAACACTGAAGCTTTCTTT | CASSSLGDREEGMNTEAFF
TRBJ2-1 | TRBV13 | many | TRBD1 | TGTGCCAGCAGCATGACGGACAGGGAATCGGTTGAGCAGTTCTTC | CASSMTDRESVEQFF
TRBJ2-1 | TRBV5-1 | many | TRBD1 | TGCGCCAGCAGCCTGGGGGATACTGGACAGGTCAGCTCCTACAATGAGCAGTTCTTC | CASSLGDTGQVSSYNEQFF
TRBJ1-1 | TRBV18 | many | . | TGTGCCAGCTCACCTTTGGGGGCTGAAGCTTTCTTT | CASSPLGAEAFF
TRBJ2-7 | TRBV6-4 | . | TRBD1 | TGTGCCAGCAGTTACGGAAACAGGGGGCATGAGCAGTACTTC | CASSYGNRGHEQYF
TRBJ2-2 | TRBV12-3/TRBV12-4 | few | TRBD2 | TGTGCCAGCAGTTTAGTAGCGGGGGGGCGGACCGGGGAGCTGTTTTTT | CASSLVAGGRTGELFF
TRBJ1-6 | TRBV4-2 | . | . | TGTGCCAGCAGCCAAGATATGGCAGCTTCGGCCGTATCACCCCTCCACTTT | CASSQDMAASAVSPLHF
TRBJ2-4 | TRBV29-1 | . | TRBD2 | TGCAGCGTCCGACTAGCGGGGGGTTATATCATTCAGTACTTC | CSVRLAGGYIIQYF
TRBJ1-3 | TRBV15 | many | . | TGTGCCACCAAGGGGGGCACTGGAAACACCATATATTTT | CATKGGTGNTIYF
TRBJ2-4 | TRBV20-1 | . | . | TGCAGTGCTAGAGTTTCGGGTGAAAACATTCAGTACTTC | CSARVSGENIQYF
TRBJ2-1 | TRBV30 | . | TRBD2 | TGTGCCTGGAGTGTAGGGACTAGCGATTACAATGAGCAGTTCTTC | CAWSVGTSDYNEQFF
TRBJ1-4 | TRBV15 | few | TRBD1 | TGTGCCACCAGCAGAGTTGGGACAGGGCGTAATGAAAAACTGTTTTTT | CATSRVGTGRNEKLFF
TRBJ2-1 | TRBV6-2/TRBV6-3 | few | . | . | CASSTSDTYNEQFF
TRBJ2-5 | TRBV18 | few | . | TGTGCCAGCTCACCTGGTGGGAGTCAAGAGACCCAGTACTTC | CASSPGGSQETQYF
TRBJ2-7 | TRBV20-1 | many | . | TGCAGTGCTAGAGAGTTCAGCCCAAGCCGGGCCACCTACGAGCAGTACTTC | CSAREFSPSRATYEQYF
TRBJ1-6 | TRBV3-1 | few | . | TGTGCCAGCAGCCCCACGGGGCGGTCCTATAATTCACCCCTCCACTTT | CASSPTGRSYNSPLHF
TRBJ2-7 | TRBV29-1 | few | TRBD1 | TGCAGCGTTGCGGGGACAGACGGGACGGGCGAGCAGTACTTC | CSVAGTDGTGEQYF
TRBJ2-6 | TRBV24-1 | few | TRBD1 | TGTGCCACCAGTGATCCGGGACAGGGCACTGGGGCCAACGTCCTGACTTTC | CATSDPGQGTGANVLTF
TRBJ2-3 | TRBV28 | . | TRBD2 | TGTGCCAGCAGTTTTTGGGCGGGCGGGGGGAGAACAGATACGCAGTATTTT | CASSFWAGGGRTDTQYF
TRBJ2-7 | TRBV5-1 | . | TRBD1 | TGCGCCAGCAGCTTGGGCCTGGGACAGCTTGAGACTACGAGGCAGTACTTC | CASSLGLGQLETTRQYF
TRBJ2-5 | TRBV7-9 | . | TRBD2 | TGTGCCAGCAGCTTAAGCGGGAGTTTCGAGACCCAGTACTTC | CASSLSGSFETQYF
TRBJ2-7 | TRBV2 | few | . | TGTGCCAGCAGTGACCCGCCCAGAACCTACGAGCAGTACTTC | CASSDPPRTYEQYF
TRBJ2-5 | TRBV6-1 | . | . | TGTGCCAGCAGTGATTTTTTAGAATCCCAAGAGACCCAGTACTTC | CASSDFLESQETQYF
TRBJ2-1 | TRBV20-1 | few | TRBD2 | TGCAGTGCTATGGGGACTAGCGGGAGTGGGTCCTACAATGAGCAGTTCTTC | CSAMGTSGSGSYNEQFF
TRBJ2-1 | TRBV20-1 | many | TRBD2 | TGCAGTGCTAGGATAGCGGGGGGCTGGGGGGATGAGCAGTTCTTC | CSARIAGGWGDEQFF
TRBJ2-2 | TRBV2 | few | . | TGTGCCAGCAGTGCCCCCCTTAGGGTTGGAGGGGAGCTGTTTTTT | CASSAPLRVGGELFF
TRBJ1-6 | TRBV9 | few | . | TGTGCCAGCAGCGTATCCCGTTGGACGAATAATTCACCCCTCCACTTT | CASSVSRWTNNSPLHF
TRBJ2-6 | TRBV3-1 | . | TRBD1 | TGTGCCAGCAGCCAAGGGACGACAGGGCACTCTGGGGCCAACGTCCTGACTTTC | CASSQGTTGHSGANVLTF